Described below is a single TCR beta chain sequence and its context. Its antigen is still unknown. The input lacks base qualities; no much larger clone sits a single base away. The V end gives up 3 bases and the J end 8 bases, leaving 6 bases in the junction not matched to a gene. From cysteine to phenylalanine, the CDR3 is 13 amino acids long. Just the 39-base CDR3 DNA is kept, in frame starting at base 1. Reading the germline V gene gives CDR1 SGDLS and CDR2 YYNGEE. The cohort was made up of approximately 670 healthy bone marrow donors. At the time of sampling, all cohort members were nominally healthy, though unrecorded immune exposures were likely present. The donor was CMV seronegative and belonged to the group of over 300 seronegative cohort members. Each donor provided a peripheral blood sample, and peripheral blood mononuclear cells were used for TCR beta sequencing. Genomic DNA was extracted from the blood cell samples with the Qiagen DNeasy Blood Extraction Kit.

This specimen belongs to a study of cytomegalovirus exposure and HLA in healthy donors (dated by TCRdb to between 2016 and 2019). The study in broad terms: According to an earlier analysis of a few hundred of the donors, roughly 180 million T cells yielded 100 million or so unique TCR beta sequences and approximately 300 Gb of sequence data. Among the approximately 400 genotyped donors, under 90% belonged to the genetic ancestry cluster associated with self-reported Caucasian donors. To study patterns of TCR occurrence, a later analysis re-analyzed previously published TCR beta repertoires from several hundred donors and added high-resolution HLA genotyping. Typing coverage differed by locus: A, B, C, DRB1 and DQB1 were typed in roughly 620-640 donors, DQA1 in approximately 520, DPA1 in some 610, and DPB1 in just under 480. High-throughput TCR immunosequencing, statistical association of individual TCRs with disease status, and machine learning were combined to predict cytomegalovirus infection status. About five DR-DQ haplotypes were handled as single units for association and clustering, since linkage in the cohort was strong. Donor age, sex, ethnicity and CMV serostatus were compiled together with the repertoire data. A later genetic analysis took genome-wide SNP genotypes for about 65% of the roughly 670 donors and used that subset as a discovery cohort. Across approximately 400 genotyped donors of the cohort, an average of roughly 200,000 unique TCR beta nucleotide sequences per donor were sequenced, and roughly 20% of those sequences were non-productive. The aim of the study was to test whether cataloging public T cell receptors could identify signatures of past pathogen exposure. The study profiled the T cell repertoires of about 640 subjects by immunosequencing and related them to cytomegalovirus serostatus. All discovery cohort repertoires had been generated on a single sequencing platform. Rather than drawing on any new phenotypic data, the later analysis identified candidate immune exposures from TCR beta sequences and the way those sequences occurred across donors. Roughly 320 gigabases of sequencing data and roughly 80 million unique TCR sequences made up an early release that covered several hundred HLA-typed donors. In addition to the first cohort of 666 subjects, a separate validation cohort of over 90 different subjects was used. HLA typing covered class I and class II loci at four-digit resolution. To decide whether each TCR beta V gene segment behaved as functional or pseudogenic, an earlier analysis of fewer than 750 of the donors relied on high-throughput TCR beta sequencing.

The receptor library was made with the immunoSEQ multiplex PCR assay. For the multiplex PCR, a mixture combining 60 forward primers for TCR Vbeta segments and 13 reverse primers for TCR Jbeta segments was used. The CDR3 region of rearranged TCR beta genes was amplified from genomic DNA by a multiplex PCR assay. The amplified TCR beta libraries were sequenced on the Illumina HiSeq System as 87-base-pair reads. As for the original processing: Across the roughly 600 repertoires, a later analysis counted tens of millions of unique TCR beta chains, around 11 million of which were shared by at least two donors. Raw reads were error-corrected and collapsed into unique sequences by a nearest-neighbor algorithm in which closely related sequences were merged to remove PCR and sequencing errors. Alignment of CDR3 sequences to IMGT reference sequences was used to assign V, D and J gene segments. For a sequence to be retained, a match of at least six nucleotides to both a V gene segment and a J gene segment was required. A rearrangement counted as productive if the CDR3 had no stop codons and remained in frame with V and J, and every other rearrangement counted as non-productive. Following IMGT convention, CDR3 was defined as the stretch from the second conserved V-encoded cysteine up to the conserved J-encoded phenylalanine. The earlier analysis of about 560 of the donors excluded any sequence lacking an unambiguous match to a single V gene segment. In an earlier analysis of approximately 590 of the donors, V segments were called functional above 56.7% productive rearrangements and were called segregating when the between-donor standard deviation exceeded 5%. To diagnose cytomegalovirus status from the catalog of TCR beta chain sequences, a statistical classification framework was built. V and J gene assignment, in a later analysis, came from comparing TCR nucleotide sequences with IMGT/GENE-DB human TR gene sequences. A later analysis assigned CDR3 sequences and most-parsimonious VDJ recombination scenarios with the TCRdist pipeline. A later analysis defined each TCR beta chain by its CDR3 amino acid sequence plus V-gene family, and excluded reads lacking a unique V-gene family. To address suspected cross-contamination and a sequencing artifact, a later analysis removed around 590 highly shared, low-generation-probability nucleotide sequences. For each public chain, a later analysis derived a clonal expansion index from normalized ranks of inferred template counts within each repertoire. Generation probabilities in a later analysis came from a VDJ recombination model fitted to out-of-frame rearrangements, and those results were checked against IGoR. Hypergeometric tests were used in a later analysis to score TCR-TCR, TCR-HLA and TCR-CMV co-occurrence, with a repertoire-size bias correction applied to the TCR pairs. False discovery rates were estimated in a later analysis by permuting HLA or CMV assignments 20 times. In a later analysis, co-occurring TCRs were grouped using DBSCAN, with TCRdist sequence similarity added in when clustering inside HLA-allele-positive subsets. Co-occurrence clustering excluded repertoires with fewer than 30,000 or more than 120,000 public chains, plus five with anomalous nucleotide sharing. As stored in TCRdb, this immuneACCESS dataset retains in-frame rearrangements with V and J assigned. A fraction of the clones does not appear; measured against another copy, unresolved V genes explain less than half of the discrepancy, and the remainder lacks a known reason. Clone size and V and J calls were adopted from that table, with D and trimming inferred from the DNA. Here the sample has 75,000 to 90,000 clones; about 81% occur a single time. The ten biggest clones cover 4% to 5% of the sample.

The paper's findings and limits, for the study overall: According to the authors, the approach could potentially be generalized to other disease states and immunological phenotypes. When HLA alleles, especially DR and DQ, strongly co-occurred, TCR associations were difficult to assign to individual alleles. Sequencing depth was assumed to be roughly uniform across donors in the presence/absence analyses, though that assumption may not hold. In an earlier analysis of around 600 of the donors, most TCR beta V segments appeared in productive rearrangements about 87% or about 30% of the time, broadly matching IMGT annotations. A further reported finding was that TCR beta sequences accurately predicted the HLA-A and HLA-B alleles for most subjects in the first cohort. Because some donors lacked HLA typing at each locus, the association tests relied only on the typed subset. A later genetic analysis reported fewer N-insertions in productive TCRs among donors in an Asian-associated ancestry cluster than the roughly 640-donor mean. Correlated functional status among segregating V segments might be attributable to linkage disequilibrium, but an unknown experimental factor could not be ruled out. Because the 87-base-pair reads could not distinguish some IMGT-functional V segments, including TRBV6-2 and TRBV6-3, those segments were excluded. The study gave a list of over 150 TCR beta chains associated with cytomegalovirus. In both the original and validation cohorts, the classifier was reported to diagnose cytomegalovirus status with high specificity and sensitivity. Only TCR beta chains were sequenced in this cohort, and the absence of alpha or paired-chain data limited detectable features. A later analysis associated some 17,000 TCR beta sequences with specific HLA alleles at a false discovery rate of 0.05. The earlier analysis of some 560 of the donors excluded 15 to 20 rarely observed V segments, including chromosome 9 orphons, because counts were too low. In a later analysis, HLA-associated TCR beta chains showed more clonal expansion and lower generation probabilities than non-associated chains that were equally common. Most CMV-associated TCR beta chains appeared to be HLA-restricted in a later analysis, and the HLA associations seemed to be driven largely by CMV exposure. A group of highly shared sequence variants was considered likely to be a technical artifact of the sequencing pipeline. A few of the identified cytomegalovirus-associated TCR beta chains were confirmed in vitro to be specific for cytomegalovirus antigens. CMV serostatus was the only immune exposure information available for the cohort. While some public TCRs were present in many individuals, most TCR sequences turned up only very rarely across donors. In a later genetic analysis, a missense DCLRE1C variant was associated with V-gene and J-gene trimming of TCR beta chains, and the association was replicated in an independent cohort. A later analysis reported that several top co-occurrence clusters appeared linked to parvovirus B19, influenza, CMV and Epstein-Barr virus. A later analysis found that TCR association rates varied across HLA loci, with DRB1 alleles showing the most associated TCRs and HLA-C alleles the fewest.

This clonotype was obtained from a man aged 55 to 70 in good health and CMV-seronegative. The rearranged segments are TRBV9 and TRBJ2-3; TRBD2 fits 7 bases in the junction. Sequencing was performed on PBMCs. CDR3 region: CASSALTSRTQYF. The DNA reads as follows: TGTGCCAGCAGCGCCCTGACTAGCCGTACGCAGTATTTT.